This T cell receptor beta chain was recorded in a study of post-analysis software for immune sequencing data. Study background: As for disease course, relapsing-remitting, secondary progressive and progressive-relapsing multiple sclerosis were all included. General study points: The F measure placed samples prepared in the same batch into strongly shared clusters. Patients carried roughly five TRBV segments more frequently than controls did, and TRBV5-6, TRBV5-1 and TRBV20-1 were among them. Compared with controls, patients showed significantly lower normalized Chao1 diversity.

Looked up from germline, CDR1 is SGHAT and CDR2 is FQNNGV. Trimming took 2 bases from V and 11 from J, leaving 15 bases between them. The CDR3 runs 13 residues. The TCR beta cDNA libraries contained unique molecular identifiers. Each sample of roughly 0.9 to 11 million input T cells yielded roughly 500,000 cDNA molecules, so each molecule approximated one T cell. Each CDR3 protein is one row after TCRdb ran MiXCR on the PCR reads. The sample lists about 400,000 distinct CDR3 sequences, around a third occurring once. In this sample, this clonotype turned up a few times. Its cognate antigen is unknown. The chain combines TRBV11-2 with TRBJ2-5; D possibly corresponds to TRBD2 (5 bases). The receptor's source is a girl aged 10 to 17 with multiple sclerosis. What was sequenced was blood. The CDR3 sequence: CASSLRPQREQYF. The DNA for the CDR3 is TGTGCCAGCAGCTTAAGGCCGCAGAGGGAGCAGTACTTC.